This paragraph covers one T cell receptor (beta chain) sequence. Looked up from germline, CDR1 is SGHAT and CDR2 is FQNNGV. The CDR3 is 16 residues long. V lost 1 base, J lost 7 bases, and 9 bases stayed unmatched. The data belong to a study of shared clonotypes between healthy human individuals. This table comes from immunoSEQ multiplex PCR, and its TCRdb copy is limited to in-frame clones, with some not included. The profile shows about 2,500,000 clones, just over 90% of them singletons. This chain connects TRBV11-2 to TRBJ2-1; 8 bases agree with TRBD2. Sequencing was done on a sample of naive CD4+ T cells sorted from blood. Subset described: CD45RA+ positively selected. This TCR was sampled from a man younger than 35 in good health. CDR3 residues: CASSLVPGGARNEQFF. The CDR3, as DNA: TGTGCCAGCAGCTTAGTACCGGGGGGGGCGCGGAATGAGCAGTTCTTC.